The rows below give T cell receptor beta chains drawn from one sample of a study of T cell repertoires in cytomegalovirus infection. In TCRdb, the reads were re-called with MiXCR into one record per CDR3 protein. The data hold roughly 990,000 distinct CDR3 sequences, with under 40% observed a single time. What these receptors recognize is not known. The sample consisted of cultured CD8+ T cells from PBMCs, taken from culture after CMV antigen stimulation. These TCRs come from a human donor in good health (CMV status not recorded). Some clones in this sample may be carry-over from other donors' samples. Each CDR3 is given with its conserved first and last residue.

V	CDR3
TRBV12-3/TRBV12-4	CANSLSPGWTEAFF
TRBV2	CASSEKGTGLYSPLHF
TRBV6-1	CASSEAPWIETQYF
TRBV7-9	CASSPRTGLAKNIQYF
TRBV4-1	CASSQEQGQGDEKLFF
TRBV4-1	CASSLVARVNTEAFF
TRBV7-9	CASSYGQGMNYGYTF
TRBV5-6	CASSFATRDYGYTF
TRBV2	CASSESTGNTIYF
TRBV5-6	CASSTLRAWYNEQFF
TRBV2	CASSEGGRRTGELFF
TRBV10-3	CAISEGGTIDNSPLHF
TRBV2	CASSEKVTGKNIQYF
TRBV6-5	CASSYSGDRINNEQFF
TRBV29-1	CSVEPTGYYGYTF
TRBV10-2	CASNDREDRGYTF
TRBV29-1	CSLGESTSSYNEQFF
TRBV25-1	CATWGRDQEYYGYTF
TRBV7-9	CASSLVGWTEQYF
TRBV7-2	CASSLVAAGGNEQFF
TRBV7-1	CASSEPGLHLGYTF
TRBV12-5	CASGFPDGTQYF
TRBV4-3	CASSQDGGGATDTQYF
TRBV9	CASSVGGVAVTYEQYF
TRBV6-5	CASSYSWQNTDTQYF
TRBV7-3	CASRLGTKRAYQETQYF
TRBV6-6	CASSYSSREGFRASGELFF
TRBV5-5	CASSLTLFSTEAFF
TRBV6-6	CASSYDGGTYYGYTF
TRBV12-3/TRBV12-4	CASSFVTVDTGELFF
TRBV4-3	CASSQDTAPNTEAFF